A single sample gave rise to the 16 T cell receptor beta chains below, sequenced in a study of tumor-infiltrating lymphocytes in primary liver carcinoma. It was unsorted whole blood that yielded blood RNA, and germline DNA was also extracted. A primer matching the constant region was used to make TCR beta cDNA from approximately 500 ng of total RNA. Three rounds of nested multiplex PCR with slightly modified ARM-PCR produced TCR beta libraries. Researchers ran the first two PCR rounds for approximately 10 cycles each with TRBV1-TRBV30 forward primers and a C-beta reverse primer. TCRdb re-called the multiplex PCR reads with MiXCR, one entry per CDR3 protein. The table includes 310,000 or so distinct CDR3 sequences, approximately 54% detected once. The sequenced sample consisted of peripheral blood. These receptors originate from a woman aged 25 to 39 with primary liver carcinoma and hepatitis B virus infection.

Concerning this clonotype: The junction departs from the called germline gene at one end, perhaps through a read error. This rearrangement joins TRBV5-4 to TRBJ2-4; TRBD1 is a possible D gene (5 bases). The germline gives CDR1 SGHNT, CDR2 YYREEE (reference sequence). This CDR3 comprises 13 residues. The CDR3 region has the DNA TGTGCCAGCAGCATGGACAATAAAAGCATTCAGTACTTC. This codes for CASSMDNKSIQYF.

This clonotype was found a few times. The CDR3 reads CASSQDTGAGGYTF. In nucleotides, the CDR3 is TGCGCCAGCAGCCAGGACACAGGGGCGGGGGGCTACACCTTC. V is TRBV4-1 and J is TRBJ1-2, with 7 bases matching TRBD1. V lost 3 bases to trimming and J lost 8 bases; unmatched junction nucleotides: 9. The CDR3 contains 14 residues. Germline CDR1 and CDR2: MGHRA and YSYEKL.

This clonotype was picked up a small number of times. V is TRBV29-1 and J is TRBJ2-3; D is perhaps TRBD2 (6 bases). CDR1 and CDR2 (germline): SQVTM, ANQGSEA. This CDR3 has 15 residues. Trimming took 3 bases from V and 2 from J, leaving 15 bases between them. The CDR3 nucleotides read TGCAGCGTTGAGGGCGGGGCCGGCATCACAGATACGCAGTATTTT. Its translation is CSVEGGAGITDTQYF.

CDR3 in amino acids: CASSLRGLGINSPLHF. The CDR3 region has the DNA TGTGCCAGCAGCTTAAGAGGTTTGGGGATTAATTCACCCCTCCACTTT. This chain connects TRBV11-3 to TRBJ1-6; D remains unclear. V gave up 2 bases and J gave up 6 bases, with 14 bases separating them. Germline CDR1 reads SGHNT; CDR2 reads YENEEA. CDR3 length: 16 amino acids.

For this clonotype: A much larger clonotype is one base distant, so this may be a read error. The rearrangement uses TRBV11-2 and TRBJ2-5, with D perhaps given as TRBD1 or TRBD2 (6 bases each). The CDR3 has 13 residues. CDR1 SGHAT and CDR2 FQNNGV come from the germline V gene. CDR3 DNA: TGTGCCAGCAACTTAATAGGGGGGGAGACCCAGTACTTC. This gives the protein CASNLIGGETQYF.

Points on this clonotype: A junction end diverges from the germline sequence, so it may reflect a read error. This chain joins TRBV29-1 and TRBJ1-2; TRBD1 is a possible D gene (5 bases). Germline V gives CDR1 SQVTM, CDR2 ANQGSEA. This CDR3 region has 16 residues. The CDR3 nucleotides read TGCAGCGTTGGGGATTCGAGACCGGGGGTTTCATATGACTACACTTTC. This encodes CSVGDSRPGVSYDYTF.

A remark on this clonotype: One base away lies a much larger clone, so this may be a sequencing read error. This chain uses TRBV6-2 or TRBV6-3 with TRBJ2-7, with D perhaps TRBD2 (5 bases). The length of the CDR3 is 13 residues. CDR1 and CDR2 from the germline V gene are MNHEY and SVGEGT. Trimming took 5 bases from V and 3 from J, leaving 11 bases between them. DNA of the CDR3: TGTGCCAGCAGTAAGGCGGGCCTCTACGAGCAGTACTTC. Translating it yields CASSKAGLYEQYF.

About this clonotype: Given a much more abundant clone one base away, this may be a read error. The CDR3 DNA follows: TGCAGCGTAGACACGGCAGGGAGCTCCTACGAGCAGTACTTC. Its translation: CSVDTAGSSYEQYF. This chain uses TRBV29-1 with TRBJ2-7; the D call may be TRBD1 or TRBD2 (5 bases each). The CDR3 is 14 amino acids. Trimming stripped 6 bases from V and 0 bases from J, with 15 bases between. Germline CDR1 SQVTM, CDR2 ANQGSEA.

This clonotype was observed a few times. The rearrangement joins TRBV4-1 to TRBJ1-2; TRBD1 matches 9 bases. The germline V gene has CDR1 MGHRA and CDR2 YSYEKL. This CDR3 is 15 amino acids long. Unmatched junction bases numbered 10, after V lost 3 bases and J lost 8 bases. The DNA for the CDR3 is TGCGCCAGCAGCCACCCAAGGACAGGGGCGTGGGGCTACACCTTC. Translated: CASSHPRTGAWGYTF.

In the case of this clonotype: This may stem from a read error, because a much larger clone lies one nucleotide away. The V and J genes are TRBV6-2 or TRBV6-3 and TRBJ2-7, with TRBD2 as a possible D gene (6 bases). CDR3 length: 10 residues. Germline V gives CDR1 MNHEY, CDR2 SVGEGT. V was trimmed by 7 bases and J by 12 bases, leaving 13 bases between them. The CDR3 protein is CASTILARYF. In DNA form, the CDR3 reads TGTGCCAGCACAATACTAGCCCGGTACTTC.

There are many counts of this clonotype. The chain links TRBV29-1 to TRBJ2-7; 8 positions agree with TRBD2. V gave up 3 bases and J gave up 11 bases; unmatched junction bases: 6. This CDR3 is built from 11 residues. CDR1 SQVTM and CDR2 ANQGSEA come from the germline V gene. The CDR3 DNA sequence: TGCAGCGTTGAGGAAGCGGGGGTTGAGTACTTC. This encodes CSVEEAGVEYF.

Comments on this clonotype: One junction end disagrees with the germline gene, perhaps due to a read error. The J gene is TRBJ2-7, the V gene TRBV24-1, with TRBD1 matching over 9 bases. This CDR3 contains 17 residues. Germline assignment: CDR1 KGHDR and CDR2 SFDVKD. The CDR3 bases are TGTGGCACTAGTGGACTAAGACCGGGACAGGGCTCCTACGATCAGTACTTC. As protein: CGTSGLRPGQGSYDQYF.

On this clonotype itself: A much larger clone lies one base from this, so it may be a read error. The chain couples TRBV12-3 or TRBV12-4 to TRBJ2-7; D is possibly TRBD1 (5 bases). The CDR3 covers 14 residues. CDR3: CASSLLTDSYVQYF. The CDR3 DNA reads TGTGCCAGCTCGTTGTTGACAGATTCTTACGTGCAGTACTTC.

This clonotype has a count of ten or more. V is TRBV6-6 and J is TRBJ2-4; TRBD2 agrees at 11 bases. The CDR3 has 16 amino acids. The trim removed 7 bases at V and 0 bases at J, leaving 5 bases unmatched. CDR1 is MNHNY, CDR2 SVGAGI, per germline (reference sequence). The CDR3 DNA sequence: TGTGCCAGCACTCTAGCGGGAGGCCTAGCCAAAAACATTCAGTACTTC. This translates into CASTLAGGLAKNIQYF.

Turning to this clonotype: One end of the junction does not line up with germline, which may come from a read error. The chain uses TRBV7-3 and TRBJ2-7, with D possibly called TRBD1 or TRBD2 (5 bases each). The length of the CDR3 is 13 residues. Germline loops: CDR1 SGHTA, CDR2 FQGTGA. The CDR3 region is CANSLGTGLEQYF. Here the CDR3 DNA reads TGTGCCAACAGCTTAGGCACGGGGCTCGAGCAGTACTTC.

The chain has TRBV5-4 and TRBJ2-1, with TRBD2 identical over 9 bases. Trimming removed 0 bases from V and 6 bases from J; junction bases left unmatched: 1. The CDR3 runs 14 residues. CDR1 SGHNT and CDR2 YYREEE come from the germline V gene (reference sequence). This chain's CDR3 is CASSLETSGNEQFF. Here the CDR3 DNA reads TGTGCCAGCAGCTTGGAGACTAGCGGCAATGAGCAGTTCTTC. Drawing the rest from reference TRBV5-4 and TRBJ2-1, the complete variable domain is ETGVTQSPTHLIKTRGQQVTLRCSSQSGHNTVSWYQQALGQGPQFIFQYYREEENGRGNFPPRFSGLQFPNYSSELNVNALELDDSALYLCASSLETSGNEQFFGPGTRLTVL.